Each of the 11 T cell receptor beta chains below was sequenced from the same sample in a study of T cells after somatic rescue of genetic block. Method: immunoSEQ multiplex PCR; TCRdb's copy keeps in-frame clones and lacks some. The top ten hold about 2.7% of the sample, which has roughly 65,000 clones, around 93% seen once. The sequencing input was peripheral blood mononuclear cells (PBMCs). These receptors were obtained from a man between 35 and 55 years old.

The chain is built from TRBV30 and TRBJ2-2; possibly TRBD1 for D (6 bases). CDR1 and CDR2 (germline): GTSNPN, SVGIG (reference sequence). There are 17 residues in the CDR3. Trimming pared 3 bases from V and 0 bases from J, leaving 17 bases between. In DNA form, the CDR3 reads TGTGCCTGGAGGGGAGAGGGGGTCTGGGCGAACACCGGGGAGCTGTTTTTT. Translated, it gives CAWRGEGVWANTGELFF. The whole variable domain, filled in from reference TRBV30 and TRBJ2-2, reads SQTIHQWPATLVQPVGSPLSLECTVEGTSNPNLYWYRQAAGRGLQLLFYSVGIGQISSEVPQNLSASRPQDRQFILSSKKLLLSDSGFYLCAWRGEGVWANTGELFFGEGSRLTVL.

The chain's CDR3 is CASSPGTGTGEQYF. CDR3 in DNA: TGTGCCAGCAGCCCCGGGACAGGGACGGGTGAGCAGTACTTC. The chain links TRBV11-1 to TRBJ2-7; 9 bases agree with TRBD1. J was trimmed by 7 bases and V by 5 bases; bases with no gene match: 9. Per germline, CDR1 SGHAT and CDR2 FQDESV (reference sequence). The CDR3 has 14 amino acids. The full variable domain, its missing parts supplied by reference TRBV11-1 and TRBJ2-7, is EAEVAQSPRYKITEKSQAVAFWCDPISGHATLYWYRQILGQGPELLVQFQDESVVDDSQLPKDRFSAERLKGVDSTLKIQPAELGDSAMYLCASSPGTGTGEQYFGPGTRLTVT.

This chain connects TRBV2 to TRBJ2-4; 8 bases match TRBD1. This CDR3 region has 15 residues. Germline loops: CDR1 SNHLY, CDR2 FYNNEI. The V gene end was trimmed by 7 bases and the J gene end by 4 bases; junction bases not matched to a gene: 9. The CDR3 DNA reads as TGTGCCAGCACTGACTTCAGGGGGCCAAAAAACATTCAGTACTTC. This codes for CASTDFRGPKNIQYF. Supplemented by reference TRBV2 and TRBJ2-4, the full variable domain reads EPEVTQTPSHQVTQMGQEVILRCVPISNHLYFYWYRQILGQKVEFLVSFYNNEISEKSEIFDDQFSVERPDGSNFTLKIRSTKLEDSAMYFCASTDFRGPKNIQYFGAGTRLSVL.

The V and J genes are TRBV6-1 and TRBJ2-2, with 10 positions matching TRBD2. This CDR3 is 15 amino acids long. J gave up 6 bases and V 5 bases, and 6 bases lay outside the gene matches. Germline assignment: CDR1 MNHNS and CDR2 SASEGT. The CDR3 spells CASSPQGLAAGELFF. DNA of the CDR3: TGTGCCAGCAGTCCTCAAGGACTAGCGGCCGGGGAGCTGTTTTTT.

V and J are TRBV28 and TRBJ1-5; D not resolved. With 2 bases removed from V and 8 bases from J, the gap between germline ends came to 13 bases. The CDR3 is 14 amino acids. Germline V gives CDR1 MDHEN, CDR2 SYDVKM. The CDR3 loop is CASSLPSFLKPQHF. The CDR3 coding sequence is TGTGCCAGCAGTTTACCTTCCTTTTTGAAGCCCCAGCATTTT.

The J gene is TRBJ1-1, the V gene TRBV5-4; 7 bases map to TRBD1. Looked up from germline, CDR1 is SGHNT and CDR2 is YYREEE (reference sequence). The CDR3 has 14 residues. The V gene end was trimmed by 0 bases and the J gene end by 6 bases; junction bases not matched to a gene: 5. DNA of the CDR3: TGTGCCAGCAGCTTGGTGGCAGGGGGACCTGAAGCTTTCTTT. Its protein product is CASSLVAGGPEAFF.

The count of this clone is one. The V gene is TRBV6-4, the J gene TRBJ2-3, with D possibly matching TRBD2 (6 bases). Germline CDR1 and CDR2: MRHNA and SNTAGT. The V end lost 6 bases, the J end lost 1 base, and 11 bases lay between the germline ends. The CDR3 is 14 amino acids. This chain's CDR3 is CASRRDFGTDTQYF. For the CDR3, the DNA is TGTGCCAGCAGACGGGACTTCGGCACAGATACGCAGTATTTT.

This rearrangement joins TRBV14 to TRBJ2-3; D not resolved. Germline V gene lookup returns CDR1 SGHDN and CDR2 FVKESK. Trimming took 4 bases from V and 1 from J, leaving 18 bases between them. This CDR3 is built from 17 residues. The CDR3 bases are TGTGCCAGCAGCCCTCTCATTACTCCATGGGGCACAGATACGCAGTATTTT. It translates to CASSPLITPWGTDTQYF. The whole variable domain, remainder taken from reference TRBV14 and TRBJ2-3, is EAGVTQFPSHSVIEKGQTVTLRCDPISGHDNLYWYRRVMGKEIKFLLHFVKESKQDESGMPNNRFLAERTGGTYSTLKVQPAELEDSGVYFCASSPLITPWGTDTQYFGPGTRLTVL.

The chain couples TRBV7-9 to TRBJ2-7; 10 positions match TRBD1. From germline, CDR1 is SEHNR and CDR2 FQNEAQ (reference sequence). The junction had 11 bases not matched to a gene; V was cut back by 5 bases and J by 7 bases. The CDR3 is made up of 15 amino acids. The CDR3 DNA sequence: TGTGCCAGCAGCCAGGCGGACAGGGGGTTGGGAGAGCAGTACTTC. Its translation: CASSQADRGLGEQYF.

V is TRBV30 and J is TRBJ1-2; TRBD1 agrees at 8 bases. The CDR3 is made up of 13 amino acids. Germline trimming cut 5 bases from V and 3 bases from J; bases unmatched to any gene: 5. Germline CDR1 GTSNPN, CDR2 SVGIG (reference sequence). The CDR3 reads CAWETGEDYGYTF. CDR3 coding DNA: TGTGCCTGGGAGACAGGGGAGGACTATGGCTACACCTTC.

The CDR3 spells CASSSPAGSVSDTQYF. In DNA form, the CDR3 reads TGTGCCAGCAGCTCCCCAGCGGGCTCCGTTTCGGATACGCAGTATTTT. This rearrangement joins TRBV13 to TRBJ2-3; D possibly corresponds to TRBD2 (6 bases). This CDR3 is 16 amino acids long. V was clipped by 4 bases and J by 6 bases, with 20 bases between them. CDR1 and CDR2 (germline): PRHDT, FYEKMQ (reference sequence).